This T cell receptor beta chain is from a study of blood T cell repertoires in COVID-19. Study summary: The analysed material was cDNA or gDNA that came from T cells, B-cell-depleted T cells, or PBMCs.

The age range of participants was about 18 to 100 years, with residence in about two dozen US areas. Only in-frame clones appear in the TCRdb table, and some are missing; sequencing was by immunoSEQ multiplex PCR. Of hundreds of thousands of clones in the sample, about 85% were seen once. The CDR3 extends over 12 amino acids. V was pared by 1 base and J by 10 bases, with 8 bases between. Germline V gives CDR1 SGHAT, CDR2 FQNNGV. The clonotype was recovered from a woman aged 60-75 years who had recovered from COVID-19. The material sequenced was PBMCs or T cells enriched from blood (not recorded which). This chain joins TRBV11-2 and TRBJ2-1, with D perhaps matching TRBD1 (5 bases). CDR3 residues: CASSLVRGEQFF. Here the CDR3 DNA reads TGTGCCAGCAGCTTAGTTAGGGGAGAGCAGTTCTTC.